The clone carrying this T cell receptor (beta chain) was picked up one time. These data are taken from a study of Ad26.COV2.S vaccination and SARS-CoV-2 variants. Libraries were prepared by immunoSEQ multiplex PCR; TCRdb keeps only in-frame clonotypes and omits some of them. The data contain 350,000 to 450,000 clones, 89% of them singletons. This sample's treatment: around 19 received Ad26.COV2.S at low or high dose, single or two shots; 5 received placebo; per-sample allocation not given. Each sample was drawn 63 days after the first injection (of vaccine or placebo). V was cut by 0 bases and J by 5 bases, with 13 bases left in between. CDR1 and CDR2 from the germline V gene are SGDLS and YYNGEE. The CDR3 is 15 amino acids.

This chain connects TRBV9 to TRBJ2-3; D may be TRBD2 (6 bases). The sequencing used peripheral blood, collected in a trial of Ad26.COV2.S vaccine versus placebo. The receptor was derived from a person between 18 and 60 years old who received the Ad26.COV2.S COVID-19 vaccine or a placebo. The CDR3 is CASSVVPGAGDTQYF. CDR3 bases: TGTGCCAGCAGCGTAGTGCCGGGAGCTGGAGATACGCAGTATTTT.